A single sample gave rise to the 18 T cell receptor beta chains below, sequenced in a study of shared clonotypes between healthy human individuals. Profiled with immunoSEQ multiplex PCR; TCRdb holds only in-frame clones, not every one. Here the sample spans some 1 million clones, about 70% being singletons. The sequencing input was memory CD4+ T cells sorted from blood. As for subset: CD45RA-negative fraction. These receptors all come from a young man in good health.

This clone was picked up a small number of times. The chain recombines TRBV30 with TRBJ1-6; a weak D match, TRBD1 (6 bases). Germline CDR1 is GTSNPN and CDR2 is SVGIG (reference sequence). The CDR3 covers 15 residues. With 5 bases removed from V and 10 bases from J, the gap between germline ends came to 21 bases. The CDR3 coding sequence is TGTGCCTGGGGCGGAGGGGGTGGGCTGAGGTCACCCCTCCACTTT. Its translation is CAWGGGGGLRSPLHF.

With regard to this clone: The same CDR3 is also encoded by other DNA sequences in this sample. The chain has TRBV7-2 and TRBJ1-5; D perhaps matches TRBD1 (6 bases). The CDR3 consists of 13 residues. Between the trimmed V and J ends, which lost 5 bases and 7 bases, there was a span of 12 bases. The germline V gene encodes CDR1 SGHTA and CDR2 FQGNSA. The CDR3 DNA sequence: TGTGCCAGCAGCCCAAGGGGGGGGCAGCCCCAGCATTTT. Residues: CASSPRGGQPQHF.

The chain couples TRBV15 to TRBJ1-3; D not certain. V was cut by 1 base and J by 0 bases, with 7 bases left in between. Germline loops: CDR1 LNHNV, CDR2 YYDKDF (reference sequence). The CDR3 totals 15 residues. The CDR3: CATSRGTLSGNTIYF. In DNA form, the CDR3 reads TGTGCCACCAGCAGAGGGACCCTCTCTGGAAACACCATATATTTT. Full variable domain (missing parts from reference TRBV15 and TRBJ1-3): DAMVIQNPRYQVTQFGKPVTLSCSQTLNHNVMYWYQQKSSQAPKLLFHYYDKDFNNEADTPDNFQSRRPNTSFCFLDIRSPGLGDTAMYLCATSRGTLSGNTIYFGEGSWLTVV.

V and J are TRBV25-1 and TRBJ1-2; D is ambiguous. CDR3 length equals 13 residues. Looked up from germline, CDR1 is MGHDK and CDR2 is SYGVNS. V lost 7 bases, J lost 6 bases, and 15 bases lay in between. The CDR3 loop is CASTPDGRNGYTF. CDR3 DNA: TGTGCCAGCACCCCCGATGGTCGGAATGGCTACACCTTC.

The gene calls are TRBV15 and TRBJ2-3; 9 bases fit TRBD2. V lost 0 bases to trimming and J lost 1 base; unmatched junction nucleotides: 2. This CDR3 comprises 16 residues. Germline V gene sequence: CDR1 LNHNV, CDR2 YYDKDF (reference sequence). The CDR3 is CATSRDQRGGTDTQYF. CDR3 bases: TGTGCCACCAGCAGAGATCAGCGGGGGGGCACAGATACGCAGTATTTT.

Of note for this clone: Different DNA sequences within this sample yield the same CDR3. The V gene is TRBV9, the J gene TRBJ2-5; D may be TRBD1 or TRBD2 (5 bases each). Per germline, CDR1 SGDLS and CDR2 YYNGEE. V lost 4 bases and J lost 1, with 11 bases in between. The CDR3 totals 14 residues. CDR3 amino acids: CASSPGTIQETQYF. DNA of the CDR3: TGTGCCAGCAGCCCCGGGACCATCCAAGAGACCCAGTACTTC.

A few counts support this clone. The chain employs TRBV5-1 and TRBJ1-6, with D perhaps matching TRBD1 (5 bases). Germline CDR1 is SGHRS and CDR2 is YFSETQ. V was trimmed by 8 bases and J by 7 bases, leaving 19 bases between them. The CDR3 length is 15 residues. CDR3 region: CASRRQGGDNSPLHF. As DNA, the CDR3 is TGCGCCAGTCGTCGCCAGGGAGGGGACAATTCACCCCTCCACTTT.

The J gene is TRBJ1-1, the V gene TRBV30; tentative D call: TRBD1 (6 bases). Between the trimmed V and J ends, which lost 8 bases and 0 bases, there was a span of 16 bases. The CDR3 length is 14 residues. Germline CDR1 and CDR2: GTSNPN and SVGIG (reference sequence). The CDR3, as DNA: TGTGCCCGACAGGTAGGGACCATGAACACTGAAGCTTTCTTT. The encoded protein is CARQVGTMNTEAFF.

V and J are TRBV28 and TRBJ1-1; 11 nucleotides line up with TRBD1. CDR3 length: 16 amino acids. V dropped 4 bases and J dropped 2; count of bases not matched to a gene: 6. Germline CDR1 and CDR2: MDHEN and SYDVKM. The CDR3 DNA is TGTGCCAGCAGTTCCCGGGACAGGGGGTTCAACACTGAAGCTTTCTTT. This translates into CASSSRDRGFNTEAFF.

This chain uses TRBV18 with TRBJ2-7; TRBD1 matches at 7 bases. The CDR3 covers 14 residues. CDR1 and CDR2 (germline): KGHSH, LQKENI. With 7 bases clipped from V and 3 bases from J, the junction kept 9 bases outside the gene matches. The CDR3 coding sequence is TGTGCCAGCTTGGCGACAGGGTCCAACTACGAGCAGTACTTC. This translates into CASLATGSNYEQYF.

This clone was observed a handful of times. This chain links TRBV11-2 with TRBJ1-1; the D is unclear. CDR1 and CDR2 (germline): SGHAT, FQNNGV. The CDR3 spans 13 residues. Deletions cut 1 base from V and 4 bases from J, with 7 bases between. This CDR3 is CASSLGTVTEAFF. CDR3 coding DNA: TGTGCCAGCAGCTTAGGGACGGTCACTGAAGCTTTCTTT.

The gene calls are TRBV5-5 and TRBJ1-1; D uncertain. V was pared by 2 bases and J by 4 bases, with 6 bases between. Germline CDR1 and CDR2: SGHKS and YYEKEE (reference sequence). The CDR3 is made up of 12 amino acids. Here the CDR3 reads CASSFSATEAFF. The DNA of the CDR3 is TGTGCCAGCAGCTTCTCCGCCACTGAAGCTTTCTTT. The full variable domain, completed using reference TRBV5-5 and TRBJ1-1, is DAGVTQSPTHLIKTRGQQVTLRCSPISGHKSVSWYQQVLGQGPQFIFQYYEKEERGRGNFPDRFSARQFPNYSSELNVNALLLGDSALYLCASSFSATEAFFGQGTRLTVV.

The rearrangement links TRBV5-1 to TRBJ1-6; D is perhaps TRBD1 (6 bases). The length of the CDR3 is 15 residues. From germline, CDR1 is SGHRS and CDR2 YFSETQ. Trimming took off 0 bases at V and 6 bases at J, with 10 bases between the two ends. The chain's CDR3 is CASSLDRAANSPLHF. CDR3 nucleotide sequence: TGCGCCAGCAGCTTGGACAGGGCGGCTAATTCACCCCTCCACTTT. Together with reference TRBV5-1 and TRBJ1-6, the CDR3 gives the full variable domain: KAGVTQTPRYLIKTRGQQVTLSCSPISGHRSVSWYQQTPGQGLQFLFEYFSETQRNKGNFPGRFSGRQFSNSRSEMNVSTLELGDSALYLCASSLDRAANSPLHFGNGTRLTVT.

This chain connects TRBV7-2 to TRBJ1-6; tentative D call: TRBD1 (6 bases). V lost 1 base to trimming and J lost 7 bases, with 14 bases between them. This CDR3 has 16 residues. Germline V gene lookup returns CDR1 SGHTA and CDR2 FQGNSA. The CDR3 DNA sequence: TGTGCCAGCAGCTTAGTCGGGGGGCCGGTGAATTCACCCCTCCACTTT. Translation: CASSLVGGPVNSPLHF.

Written as DNA, the CDR3 is TGTGCCAGCAGCCCGGGTCTGGGGTTGACCTATGGCTACACCTTC. Its protein is CASSPGLGLTYGYTF. The chain joins TRBV6-6 to TRBJ1-2; the D is unclear. V was clipped by 6 bases and J by 4 bases, with 18 bases between them. This CDR3 comprises 15 residues. In germline, CDR1 is MNHNY, CDR2 SVGAGI (reference sequence).

The genes are TRBV6-5 and TRBJ2-1; 7 bases line up with TRBD2. The CDR3 covers 13 residues. Trimming cost V 6 bases and J 7 bases; bases outside gene matches: 6. The germline gives CDR1 MNHEY, CDR2 SVGAGI. The DNA of the CDR3 is TGTGCCAGCAGGGTCCTTAGCGGGAATGAGCAGTTCTTC. Encoded protein: CASRVLSGNEQFF.

The V and J genes are TRBV6-6 and TRBJ1-2, with D possibly being TRBD1 (5 bases). The ends were cut back, 7 bases at V and 8 bases at J, with 14 bases in the middle. The CDR3 sequence is 12 residues long. Germline loops: CDR1 MNHNY, CDR2 SVGAGI (reference sequence). Here the CDR3 reads CASTTGGGGYTF. CDR3 DNA: TGTGCCAGCACGACGGGGGGAGGCGGCTACACCTTC.

The chain is built from TRBV6-5 and TRBJ2-1, with 7 nucleotides matching TRBD1. The CDR3 extends over 14 amino acids. J gave up 4 bases and V 6 bases, and 6 bases lay outside the gene matches. From germline, CDR1 is MNHEY and CDR2 SVGAGI. CDR3 nucleotides: TGTGCCAGCAGGTCTTGGGACAGATACAATGAGCAGTTCTTC. Its protein is CASRSWDRYNEQFF.